This T cell receptor (beta chain) was sequenced in a study of CD8+CD57+ T cells in acquired aplastic anemia. It was patients with CD8+CD57+ cell expansion by flow cytometry who were chosen for sequencing. V shed 3 bases and J 7 bases; nucleotides not matched to a gene: 5. The CDR3 spans 14 residues. Germline CDR1 SGHTA, CDR2 FQGNSA. CDR3 and TCR beta VDJ profiling relied on genomic DNA as the template. TCRdb re-called the reads with MiXCR, one entry per CDR3 protein. The sample lists 250,000 to 300,000 distinct CDR3 sequences, 56% occurring once. Source material: sorted CD4+, CD8+, or CD8+CD57+ T cells (not recorded which) from PBMCs. The V and J genes are TRBV7-2 and TRBJ1-1; 10 positions match TRBD1. This sequence originates from a human donor with aplastic anemia. CDR3 nucleotide sequence: TGTGCCAGCAGCTTTAGACAGGGGGCGGGTGAAGCTTTCTTT. It codes for CASSFRQGAGEAFF.